This TCR beta chain is from a study of STAT5B mutations in CD4+ large granular lymphocyte leukemia. The assay was immunoSEQ multiplex PCR, and TCRdb's table has in-frame clones only and misses some. The data contain more than 40,000 clones, roughly 80% of them seen just once; the ten biggest clones take up approximately 0.4%. Germline values: CDR1 LNHDA, CDR2 SQIVND (reference sequence). V lost 3 bases, J lost 9 bases, and 8 bases stayed unmatched. CDR3 length: 13 residues. The specimen was CD4+ T cells from blood buffy coats. The chain uses TRBV19 and TRBJ2-7, with 7 bases aligning to TRBD1. This clonotype was obtained from a human donor in good health. The CDR3 DNA reads as TGTGCCAGTAGTATGACAGGGAACGGACTGCAGTACTTC. Amino acids: CASSMTGNGLQYF.